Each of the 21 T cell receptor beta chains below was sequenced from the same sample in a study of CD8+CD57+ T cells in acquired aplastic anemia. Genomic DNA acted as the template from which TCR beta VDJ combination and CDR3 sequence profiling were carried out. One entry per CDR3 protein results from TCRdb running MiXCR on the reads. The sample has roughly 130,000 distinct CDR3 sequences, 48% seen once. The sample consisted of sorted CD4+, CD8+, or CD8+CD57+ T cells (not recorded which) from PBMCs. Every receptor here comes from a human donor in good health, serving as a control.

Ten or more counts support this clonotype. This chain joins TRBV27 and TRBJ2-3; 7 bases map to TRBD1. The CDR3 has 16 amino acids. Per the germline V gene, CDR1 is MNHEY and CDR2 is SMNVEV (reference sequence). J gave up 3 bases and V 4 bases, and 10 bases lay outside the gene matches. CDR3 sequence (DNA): TGTGCCAGCAGTTCACCACAGGGGTCGGGGACAGATACGCAGTATTTT. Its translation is CASSSPQGSGTDTQYF.

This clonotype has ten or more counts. The CDR3 coding sequence is TGTGCCAGCAGCTGGGGGACTAGCGGTTCCTACGAGCAGTACTTC. Amino acid sequence: CASSWGTSGSYEQYF. The chain uses TRBV11-2 and TRBJ2-7; 11 nucleotides agree with TRBD2. The length of the CDR3 is 15 residues. Germline CDR1 and CDR2: SGHAT and FQNNGV. Trimming took 4 bases from V and 1 from J; bases not matched to a gene: 3. Based on the CDR3 plus reference TRBV11-2 and TRBJ2-7, the full variable domain is EAGVAQSPRYKIIEKRQSVAFWCNPISGHATLYWYQQILGQGPKLLIQFQNNGVVDDSQLPKDRFSAERLKGVDSTLKIQPAKLEDSAVYLCASSWGTSGSYEQYFGPGTRLTVT.

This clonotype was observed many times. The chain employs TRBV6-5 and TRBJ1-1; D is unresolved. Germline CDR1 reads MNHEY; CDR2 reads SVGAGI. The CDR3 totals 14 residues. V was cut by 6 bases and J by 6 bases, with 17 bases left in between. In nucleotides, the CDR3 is TGTGCCAGCAGCCACGACCGCGCGGCGGCTGAAGCTTTCTTT. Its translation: CASSHDRAAAEAFF.

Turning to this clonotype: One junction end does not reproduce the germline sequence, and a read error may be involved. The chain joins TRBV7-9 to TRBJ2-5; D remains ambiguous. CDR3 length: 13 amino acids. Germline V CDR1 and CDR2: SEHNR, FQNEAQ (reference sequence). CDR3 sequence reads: CASSFASQETQYF. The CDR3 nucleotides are TGCGCCAGCAGCTTTGCCTCCCAAGAGACCCAGTACTTC.

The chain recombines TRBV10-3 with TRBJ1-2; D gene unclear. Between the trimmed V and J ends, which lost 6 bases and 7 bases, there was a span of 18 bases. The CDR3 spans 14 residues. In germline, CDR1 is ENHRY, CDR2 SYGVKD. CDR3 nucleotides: TGTGCCATCAGCGGGAGGGCCTGGGGAGGTGGCTACACCTTC. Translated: CAISGRAWGGGYTF.

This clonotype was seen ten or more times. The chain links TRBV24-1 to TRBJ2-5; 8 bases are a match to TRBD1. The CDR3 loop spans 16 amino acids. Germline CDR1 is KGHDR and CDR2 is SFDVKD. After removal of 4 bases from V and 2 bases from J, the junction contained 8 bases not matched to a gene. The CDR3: CATSDPEGTGQETQYF. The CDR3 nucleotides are TGTGCCACCAGTGACCCGGAGGGGACAGGTCAAGAGACCCAGTACTTC.

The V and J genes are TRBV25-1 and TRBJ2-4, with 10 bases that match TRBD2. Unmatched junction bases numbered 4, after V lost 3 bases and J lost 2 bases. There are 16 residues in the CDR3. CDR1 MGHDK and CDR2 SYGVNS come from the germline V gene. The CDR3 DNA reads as TGTGCCAGCAGTGACAGCGGGGGGGGACCCAAAAACATTCAGTACTTC. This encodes CASSDSGGGPKNIQYF.

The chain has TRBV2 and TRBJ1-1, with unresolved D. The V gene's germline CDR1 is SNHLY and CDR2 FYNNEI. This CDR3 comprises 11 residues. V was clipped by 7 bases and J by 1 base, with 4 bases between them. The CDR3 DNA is TGTGCCAGCAAGTGGAACACTGAAGCTTTCTTT. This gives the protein CASKWNTEAFF.

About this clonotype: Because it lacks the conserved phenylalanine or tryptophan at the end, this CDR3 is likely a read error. CDR3 sequence reads: CASSGLLVGSYEQYC. DNA of the CDR3: TGTGCCAGCAGTGGACTTCTAGTAGGGTCCTACGAGCAGTACTGC. The chain links TRBV2 to TRBJ2-7; D is uncertain. Trimming removed 4 bases at V and 1 base at J, with 14 bases between. This CDR3 comprises 15 residues. The germline V gene has CDR1 SNHLY and CDR2 FYNNEI.

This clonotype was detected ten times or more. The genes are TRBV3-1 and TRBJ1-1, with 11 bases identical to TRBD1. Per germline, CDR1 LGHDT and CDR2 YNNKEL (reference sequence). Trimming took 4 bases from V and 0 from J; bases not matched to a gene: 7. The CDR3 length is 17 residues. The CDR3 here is CASSLGQGAWLNTEAFF. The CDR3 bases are TGTGCCAGCAGCCTCGGACAGGGGGCCTGGCTGAACACTGAAGCTTTCTTT.

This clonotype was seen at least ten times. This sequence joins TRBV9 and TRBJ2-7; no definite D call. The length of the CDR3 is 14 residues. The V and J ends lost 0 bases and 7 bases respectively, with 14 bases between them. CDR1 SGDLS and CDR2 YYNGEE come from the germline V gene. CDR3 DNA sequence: TGTGCCAGCAGCGTAGGTGGCGTTTCTTGGGAGCAGTACTTC. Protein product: CASSVGGVSWEQYF.

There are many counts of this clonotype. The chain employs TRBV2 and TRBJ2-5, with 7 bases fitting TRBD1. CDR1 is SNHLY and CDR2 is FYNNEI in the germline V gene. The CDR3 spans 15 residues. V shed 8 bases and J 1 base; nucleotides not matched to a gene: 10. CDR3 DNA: TGTGCCAGCCGGGACCGACAGGGCGGCCAAGAGACCCAGTACTTC. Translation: CASRDRQGGQETQYF.

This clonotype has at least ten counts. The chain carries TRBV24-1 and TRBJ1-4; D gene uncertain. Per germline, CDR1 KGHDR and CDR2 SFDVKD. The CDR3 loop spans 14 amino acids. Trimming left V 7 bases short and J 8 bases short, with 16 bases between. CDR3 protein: CATSWGRAQEKLFF. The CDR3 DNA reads TGTGCCACCAGCTGGGGTAGGGCCCAGGAAAAACTGTTTTTT.

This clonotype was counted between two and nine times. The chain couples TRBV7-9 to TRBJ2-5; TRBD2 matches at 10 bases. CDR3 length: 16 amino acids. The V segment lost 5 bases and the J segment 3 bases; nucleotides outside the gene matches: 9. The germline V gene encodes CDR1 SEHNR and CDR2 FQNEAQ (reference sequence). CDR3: CASSPPGLANEETQYF. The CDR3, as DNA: TGTGCCAGCAGCCCTCCGGGACTAGCGAACGAAGAGACCCAGTACTTC. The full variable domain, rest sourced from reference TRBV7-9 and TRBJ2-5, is DTGVSQNPRHKITKRGQNVTFRCDPISEHNRLYWYRQTLGQGPEFLTYFQNEAQLEKSRLLSDRFSAERPKGSFSTLEIQRTEQGDSAMYLCASSPPGLANEETQYFGPGTRLLVL.

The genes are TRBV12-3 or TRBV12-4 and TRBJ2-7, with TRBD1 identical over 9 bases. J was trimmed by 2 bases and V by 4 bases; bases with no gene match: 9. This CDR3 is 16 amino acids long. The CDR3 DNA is TGTGCCAGCAGTTACCCAACAGGGGGCTCGACCTACGAGCAGTACTTC. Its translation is CASSYPTGGSTYEQYF.

CDR3 DNA sequence: TGTGCCACCAGCAGAGATTCGGCAGCCGAAGCTTTCTTT. Amino acids: CATSRDSAAEAFF. The chain links TRBV15 to TRBJ1-1; D not certain. Germline V gives CDR1 LNHNV, CDR2 YYDKDF (reference sequence). V lost 0 bases and J lost 8, with 10 bases in between. This CDR3 has 13 residues. The entire variable domain, with the rest obtained from reference TRBV15 and TRBJ1-1, is as follows: DAMVIQNPRYQVTQFGKPVTLSCSQTLNHNVMYWYQQKSSQAPKLLFHYYDKDFNNEADTPDNFQSRRPNTSFCFLDIRSPGLGDTAMYLCATSRDSAAEAFFGQGTRLTVV.

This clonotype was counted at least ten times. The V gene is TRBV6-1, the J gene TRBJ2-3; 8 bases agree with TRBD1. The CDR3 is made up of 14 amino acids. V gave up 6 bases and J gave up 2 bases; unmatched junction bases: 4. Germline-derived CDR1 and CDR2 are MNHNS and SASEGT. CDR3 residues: CASSDRGDTDTQYF. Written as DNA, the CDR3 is TGTGCCAGCAGCGACAGGGGAGACACAGATACGCAGTATTTT.

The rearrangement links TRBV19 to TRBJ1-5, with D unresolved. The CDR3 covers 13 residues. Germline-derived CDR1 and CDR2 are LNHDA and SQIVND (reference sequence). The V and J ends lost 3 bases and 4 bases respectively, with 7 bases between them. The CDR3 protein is CASSIQRNQPQHF. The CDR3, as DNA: TGTGCCAGTAGTATTCAGCGGAATCAGCCCCAGCATTTT.

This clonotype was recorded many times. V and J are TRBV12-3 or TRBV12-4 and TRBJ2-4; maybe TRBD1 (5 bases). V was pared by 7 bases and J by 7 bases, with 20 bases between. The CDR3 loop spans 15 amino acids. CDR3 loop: CASTLKKGRGNIQYF. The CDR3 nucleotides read TGTGCCAGCACTCTTAAAAAGGGGCGAGGTAACATTCAGTACTTC.

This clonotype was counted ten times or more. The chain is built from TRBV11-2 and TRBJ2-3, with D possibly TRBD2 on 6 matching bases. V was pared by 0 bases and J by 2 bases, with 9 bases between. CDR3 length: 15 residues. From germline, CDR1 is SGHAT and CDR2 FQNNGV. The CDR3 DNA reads TGTGCCAGCAGCTTAGAGGGGGGAGACACAGATACGCAGTATTTT. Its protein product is CASSLEGGDTDTQYF.

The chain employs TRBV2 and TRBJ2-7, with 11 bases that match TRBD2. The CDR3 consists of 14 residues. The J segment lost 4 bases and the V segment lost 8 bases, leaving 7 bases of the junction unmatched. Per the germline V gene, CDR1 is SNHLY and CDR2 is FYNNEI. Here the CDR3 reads CASGGLAGSYEQYF. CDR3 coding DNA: TGTGCCAGCGGAGGACTAGCGGGCTCGTACGAGCAGTACTTC.